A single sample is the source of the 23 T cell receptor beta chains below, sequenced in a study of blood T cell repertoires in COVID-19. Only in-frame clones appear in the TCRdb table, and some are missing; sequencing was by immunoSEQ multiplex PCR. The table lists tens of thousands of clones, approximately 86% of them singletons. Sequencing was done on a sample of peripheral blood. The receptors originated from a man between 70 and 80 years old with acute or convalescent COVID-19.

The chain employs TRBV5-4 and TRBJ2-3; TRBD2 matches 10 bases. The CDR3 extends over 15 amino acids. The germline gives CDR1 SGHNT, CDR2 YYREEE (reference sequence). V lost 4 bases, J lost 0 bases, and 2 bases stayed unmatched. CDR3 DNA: TGTGCCAGCAGCCCTAGCGGGGGAAGCACAGATACGCAGTATTTT. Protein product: CASSPSGGSTDTQYF.

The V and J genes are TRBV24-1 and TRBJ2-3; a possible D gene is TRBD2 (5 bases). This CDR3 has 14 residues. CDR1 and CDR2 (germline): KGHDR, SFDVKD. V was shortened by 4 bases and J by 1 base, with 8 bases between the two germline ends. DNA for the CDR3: TGTGCCACCAGTGACACGCGGGGCACAGATACGCAGTATTTT. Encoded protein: CATSDTRGTDTQYF.

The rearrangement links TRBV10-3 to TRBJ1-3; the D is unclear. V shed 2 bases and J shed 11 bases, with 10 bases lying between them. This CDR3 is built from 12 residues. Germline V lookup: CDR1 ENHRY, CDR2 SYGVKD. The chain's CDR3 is CAISEAERAIYF. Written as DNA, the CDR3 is TGTGCCATCAGTGAGGCTGAACGGGCCATATATTTT.

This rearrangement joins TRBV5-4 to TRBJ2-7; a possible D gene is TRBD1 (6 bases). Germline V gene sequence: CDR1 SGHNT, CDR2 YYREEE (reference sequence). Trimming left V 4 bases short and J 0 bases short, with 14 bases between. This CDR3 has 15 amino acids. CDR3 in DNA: TGTGCCAGCAGCGGTCGGCAGGGGAGCTCCTACGAGCAGTACTTC. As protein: CASSGRQGSSYEQYF.

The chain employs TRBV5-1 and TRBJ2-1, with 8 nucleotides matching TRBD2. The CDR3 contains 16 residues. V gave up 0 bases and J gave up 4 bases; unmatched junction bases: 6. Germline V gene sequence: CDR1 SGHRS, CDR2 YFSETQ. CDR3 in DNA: TGCGCCAGCAGCTTGGATGCCGCGGGGGGTTACAATGAGCAGTTCTTC. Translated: CASSLDAAGGYNEQFF.

The CDR3, as DNA: TGCGCCAGCAGCTTCCGGGACAGGGGTTACGAGCAGTACTTC. Translating gives CASSFRDRGYEQYF. This sequence joins TRBV5-1 and TRBJ2-7; 10 nucleotides line up with TRBD1. The trim removed 2 bases at V and 4 bases at J, leaving 3 bases unmatched. The CDR3 totals 14 residues. Per germline, CDR1 SGHRS and CDR2 YFSETQ.

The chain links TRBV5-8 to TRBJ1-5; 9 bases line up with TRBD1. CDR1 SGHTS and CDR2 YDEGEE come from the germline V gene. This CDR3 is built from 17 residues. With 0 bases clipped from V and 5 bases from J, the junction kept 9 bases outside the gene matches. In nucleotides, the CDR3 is TGTGCCAGCAGCTTGGTATTCGGGACAGGGTCTTATCAGCCCCAGCATTTT. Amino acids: CASSLVFGTGSYQPQHF. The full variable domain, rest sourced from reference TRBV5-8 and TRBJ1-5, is EAGVTQSPTHLIKTRGQQATLRCSPISGHTSVYWYQQALGLGLQFLLWYDEGEERNRGNFPPRFSGRQFPNYSSELNVNALELEDSALYLCASSLVFGTGSYQPQHFGDGTRLSIL.

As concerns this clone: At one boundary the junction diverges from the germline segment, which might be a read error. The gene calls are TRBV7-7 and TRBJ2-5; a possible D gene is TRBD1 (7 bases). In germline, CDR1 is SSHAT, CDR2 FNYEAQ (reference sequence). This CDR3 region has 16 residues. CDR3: CASSLDGWQGGETQYF. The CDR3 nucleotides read TGTGCTAGCAGCTTAGATGGCTGGCAGGGGGGAGAGACCCAGTACTTC.

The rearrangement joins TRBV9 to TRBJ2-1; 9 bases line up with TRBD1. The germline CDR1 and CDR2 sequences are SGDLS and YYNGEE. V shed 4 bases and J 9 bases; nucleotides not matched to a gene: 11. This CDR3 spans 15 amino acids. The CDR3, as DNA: TGTGCCAGCAGCCAAGGACAGGGGTTCGGAAGTGAGCAGTTCTTC. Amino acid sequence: CASSQGQGFGSEQFF.

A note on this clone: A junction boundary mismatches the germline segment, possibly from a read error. The CDR3 DNA reads as TGTGCCAGCAGTTTATCCCAGGGGGCCTCCGGGAGCTTT. Protein sequence: CASSLSQGASGSF. The chain links TRBV12-3 or TRBV12-4 to TRBJ1-1, with 8 bases identical to TRBD1. This CDR3 has 13 residues.

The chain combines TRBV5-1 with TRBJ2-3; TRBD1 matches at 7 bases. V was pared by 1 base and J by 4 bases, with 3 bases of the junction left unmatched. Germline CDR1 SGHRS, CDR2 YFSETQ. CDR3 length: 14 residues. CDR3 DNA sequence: TGCGCCAGCAGCTTGAAGGGGGCTGCAGATACGCAGTATTTT. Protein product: CASSLKGAADTQYF. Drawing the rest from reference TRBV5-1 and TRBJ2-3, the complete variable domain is KAGVTQTPRYLIKTRGQQVTLSCSPISGHRSVSWYQQTPGQGLQFLFEYFSETQRNKGNFPGRFSGRQFSNSRSEMNVSTLELGDSALYLCASSLKGAADTQYFGPGTRLTVL.

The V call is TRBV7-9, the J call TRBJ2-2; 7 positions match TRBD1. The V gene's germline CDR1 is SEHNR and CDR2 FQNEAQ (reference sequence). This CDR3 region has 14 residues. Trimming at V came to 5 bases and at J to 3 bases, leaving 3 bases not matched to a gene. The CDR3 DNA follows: TGTGCCAGCAGCACCGACAGGGACACCGGGGAGCTGTTTTTT. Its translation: CASSTDRDTGELFF.

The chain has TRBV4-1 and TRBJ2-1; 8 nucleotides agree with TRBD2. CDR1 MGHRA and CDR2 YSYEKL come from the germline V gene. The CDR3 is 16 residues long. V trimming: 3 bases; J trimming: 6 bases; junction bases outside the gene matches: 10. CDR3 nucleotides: TGCGCCAGCAGCCAGGGGGGACTAGATTCTCGCAATGAGCAGTTCTTC. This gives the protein CASSQGGLDSRNEQFF.

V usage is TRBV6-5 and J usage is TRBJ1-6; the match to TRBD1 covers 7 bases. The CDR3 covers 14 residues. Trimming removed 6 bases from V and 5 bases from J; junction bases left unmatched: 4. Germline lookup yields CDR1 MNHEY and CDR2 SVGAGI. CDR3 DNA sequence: TGTGCCAGCAGCCCAGGGACAGATAATTCACCCCTCCACTTT. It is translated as CASSPGTDNSPLHF.

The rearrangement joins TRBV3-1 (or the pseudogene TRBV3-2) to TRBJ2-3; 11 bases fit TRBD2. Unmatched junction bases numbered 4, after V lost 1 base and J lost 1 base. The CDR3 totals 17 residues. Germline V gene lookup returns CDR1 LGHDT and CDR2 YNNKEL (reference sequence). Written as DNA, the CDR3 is TGTGCCAGCAGCCAAGCCTTGACTAGCGGGGGCACAGATACGCAGTATTTT. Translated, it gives CASSQALTSGGTDTQYF.

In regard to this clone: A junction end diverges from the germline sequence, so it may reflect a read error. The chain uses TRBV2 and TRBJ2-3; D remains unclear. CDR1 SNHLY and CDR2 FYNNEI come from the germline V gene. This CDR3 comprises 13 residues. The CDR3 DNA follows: TGTGCCACCAGTACCCTCTACACAGATACGCAGTATTTT. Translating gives CATSTLYTDTQYF.

DNA for the CDR3: TGTGCCTCTAGTCCACCCCTCCACTTT. Translating it yields CASSPPLHF. This rearrangement joins TRBV6-5 to TRBJ1-6, with unresolved D. Per the germline V gene, CDR1 is MNHEY and CDR2 is SVGAGI. The length of the CDR3 is 9 residues. Trimming pared 11 bases from V and 11 bases from J, leaving 7 bases between.

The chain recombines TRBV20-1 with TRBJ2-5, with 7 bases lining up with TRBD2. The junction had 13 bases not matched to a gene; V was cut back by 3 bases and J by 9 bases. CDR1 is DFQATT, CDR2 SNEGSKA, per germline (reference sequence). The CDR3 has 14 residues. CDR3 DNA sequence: TGCAGTGCTAGTCGCAACTGGCCTCGGGGGGCCCAGTACTTC. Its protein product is CSASRNWPRGAQYF.

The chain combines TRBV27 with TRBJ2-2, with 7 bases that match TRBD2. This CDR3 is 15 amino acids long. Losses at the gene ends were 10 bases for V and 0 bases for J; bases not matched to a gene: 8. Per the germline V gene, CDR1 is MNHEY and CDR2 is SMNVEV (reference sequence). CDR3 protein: CATRWDYANTGELFF. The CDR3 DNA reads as TGTGCCACCAGGTGGGACTACGCGAACACCGGGGAGCTGTTTTTT.

CDR3 sequence (DNA): TGTGCCAGCAGCCCCGGGACAGGGGGTACTAGGAACACTGAAGCTTTCTTT. This translates into CASSPGTGGTRNTEAFF. The rearrangement uses TRBV7-8 and TRBJ1-1; 11 bases fit TRBD1. V was clipped by 5 bases and J by 1 base; unmatched bases: 9. CDR1 is SGHVS, CDR2 FQNEAQ, per germline. The CDR3 runs 17 residues. Full variable domain (missing parts from reference TRBV7-8 and TRBJ1-1): GAGVSQSPRYKVAKRGQDVALRCDPISGHVSLFWYQQALGQGPEFLTYFQNEAQLDKSGLPSDRFFAERPEGSVSTLKIQRTQQEDSAVYLCASSPGTGGTRNTEAFFGQGTRLTVV.

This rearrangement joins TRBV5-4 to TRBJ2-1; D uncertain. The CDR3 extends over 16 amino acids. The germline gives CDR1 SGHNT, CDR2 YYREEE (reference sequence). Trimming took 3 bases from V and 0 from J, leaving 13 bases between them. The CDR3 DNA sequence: TGTGCCAGCAGCTCTCCGAGCCTGAGCTCCTACAATGAGCAGTTCTTC. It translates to CASSSPSLSSYNEQFF. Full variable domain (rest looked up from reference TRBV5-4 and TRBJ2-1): ETGVTQSPTHLIKTRGQQVTLRCSSQSGHNTVSWYQQALGQGPQFIFQYYREEENGRGNFPPRFSGLQFPNYSSELNVNALELDDSALYLCASSSPSLSSYNEQFFGPGTRLTVL.

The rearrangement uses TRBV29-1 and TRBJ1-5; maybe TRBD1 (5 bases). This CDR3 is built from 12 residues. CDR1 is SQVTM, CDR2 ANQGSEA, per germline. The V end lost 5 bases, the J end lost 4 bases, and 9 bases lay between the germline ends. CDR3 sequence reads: CSVRTPNQPQHF. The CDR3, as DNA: TGCAGCGTTCGGACACCAAATCAGCCCCAGCATTTT.

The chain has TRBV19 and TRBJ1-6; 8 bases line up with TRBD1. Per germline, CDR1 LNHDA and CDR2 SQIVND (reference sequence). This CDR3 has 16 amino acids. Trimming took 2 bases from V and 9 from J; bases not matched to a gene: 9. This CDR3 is CASSISWTGRTSPLHF. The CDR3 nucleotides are TGTGCCAGTAGTATATCCTGGACAGGGAGAACTTCACCCCTCCACTTT. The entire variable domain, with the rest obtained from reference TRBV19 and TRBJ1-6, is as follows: DGGITQSPKYLFRKEGQNVTLSCEQNLNHDAMYWYRQDPGQGLRLIYYSQIVNDFQKGDIAEGYSVSREKKESFPLTVTSAQKNPTAFYLCASSISWTGRTSPLHFGNGTRLTVT.